The 3 T cell receptor beta chains presented below share a single source sample, sequenced in a study of shared clonotypes between healthy human individuals. Repertoires were generated with immunoSEQ multiplex PCR, while TCRdb's copy carries only in-frame clones and drops some. The sample contains about 1,900,000 clones, about 95% of which appear only once. Naive CD8 isolation took CD45RO-negative cells positively selected for CCR7 and excluded terminally differentiated effector memory CD45RA+ cells. The source material was naive CD8+ T cells sorted from blood. The receptors derive from a man between 18 and 29 years old in good health.

This clone occurred once. The chain joins TRBV2 to TRBJ2-3; D may be TRBD2 (7 bases). V was clipped by 4 bases and J by 2 bases, with 19 bases between them. The CDR3 is made up of 17 amino acids. The germline gives CDR1 SNHLY, CDR2 FYNNEI. CDR3 sequence: CASSGGLLAGATDTQYF. In DNA, the CDR3 is TGTGCCAGCAGTGGGGGACTCCTGGCGGGGGCCACAGATACGCAGTATTTT.

V is TRBV19 and J is TRBJ2-7; perhaps D is TRBD1 or TRBD2 (5 bases each). The germline gives CDR1 LNHDA, CDR2 SQIVND (reference sequence). CDR3 size: 15 residues. Trimming pared 3 bases from V and 3 bases from J, leaving 15 bases between. The CDR3 DNA reads TGTGCCAGTAGTATTGTGGGACCGGCGGACTACGAGCAGTACTTC. It is translated as CASSIVGPADYEQYF.

The chain joins TRBV5-4 to TRBJ2-7, with D possibly TRBD1 on 6 matching bases. The V gene's germline CDR1 is SGHNT and CDR2 YYREEE (reference sequence). CDR3 length: 14 residues. Trimming stripped 5 bases from V and 0 bases from J, with 12 bases between. In nucleotides, the CDR3 is TGTGCCAGCAGGGACGGACAGACCTCCTACGAGCAGTACTTC. Protein: CASRDGQTSYEQYF.